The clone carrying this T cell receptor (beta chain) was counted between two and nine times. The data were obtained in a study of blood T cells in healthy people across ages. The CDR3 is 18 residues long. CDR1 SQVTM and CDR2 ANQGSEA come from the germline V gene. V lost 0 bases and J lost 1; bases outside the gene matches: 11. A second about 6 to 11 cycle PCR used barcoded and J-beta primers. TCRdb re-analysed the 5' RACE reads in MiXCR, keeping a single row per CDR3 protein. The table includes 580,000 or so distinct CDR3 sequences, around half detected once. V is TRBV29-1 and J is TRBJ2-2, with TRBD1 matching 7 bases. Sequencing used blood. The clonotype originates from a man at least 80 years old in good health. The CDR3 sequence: CSVEDPFDRVGNTGELFF. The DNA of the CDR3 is TGCAGCGTTGAAGATCCTTTCGACAGGGTTGGGAACACCGGGGAGCTGTTTTTT.